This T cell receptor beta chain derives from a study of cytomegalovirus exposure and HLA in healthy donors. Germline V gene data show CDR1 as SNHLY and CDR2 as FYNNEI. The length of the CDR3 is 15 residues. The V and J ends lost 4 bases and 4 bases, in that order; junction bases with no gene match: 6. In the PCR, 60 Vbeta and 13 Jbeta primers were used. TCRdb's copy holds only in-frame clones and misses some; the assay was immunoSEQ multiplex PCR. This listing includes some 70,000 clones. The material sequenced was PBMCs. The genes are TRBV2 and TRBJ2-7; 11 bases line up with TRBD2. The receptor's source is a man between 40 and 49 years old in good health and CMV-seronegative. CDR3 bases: TGTGCCAGCAGTGTAGTGGCTAGCGGGGGGTACGAGCAGTACTTC. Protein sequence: CASSVVASGGYEQYF.